This T cell receptor beta chain was retrieved from a study of cytomegalovirus exposure and HLA in healthy donors. The assay was immunoSEQ multiplex PCR, and TCRdb's table has in-frame clones only and misses some. The table has about 340,000 clones, about nine tenths seen once. The CDR3 is 16 residues long. Looked up from germline, CDR1 is SGDLS and CDR2 is YYNGEE. The V end lost 0 bases, the J end lost 3 bases, and 12 bases lay between the germline ends. This receptor was obtained from a woman under 30 in good health and CMV-seronegative. This chain links TRBV9 with TRBJ2-2, with D perhaps matching TRBD2 (6 bases). Material: PBMCs. The CDR3 coding sequence is TGTGCCAGCAGCGTAGAACCGGGAGCGGACACCGGGGAGCTGTTTTTT. Translation: CASSVEPGADTGELFF.